A single sample gave rise to the 3 T cell receptor beta chains below, sequenced in a study of shared clonotypes between healthy human individuals. Repertoires were generated with immunoSEQ multiplex PCR, while TCRdb's copy carries only in-frame clones and drops some. Among nearly 1,000,000 clones listed, approximately 80% were seen once. The sequencing sample was made of memory CD4+ T cells sorted from blood. Subset noted: CD45RA-negative fraction. These TCRs come from a man aged 18 to 30 in good health.

The V call is TRBV28, the J call TRBJ2-4; D perhaps matches TRBD1 (6 bases). Germline loops: CDR1 MDHEN, CDR2 SYDVKM. The CDR3 spans 16 residues. The ends were cut back, 7 bases at V and 7 bases at J, with 23 bases in the middle. CDR3 residues: CASKLSGALEGNIQYF. CDR3 bases: TGTGCCAGCAAGTTATCAGGGGCGTTAGAAGGTAACATTCAGTACTTC.

The CDR3 DNA is TGTGCCAGCAACCCACAGGGACTAGGGGAAAACATTCAGTACTTC. Translation: CASNPQGLGENIQYF. This rearrangement joins TRBV2 to TRBJ2-4; TRBD2 matches 8 bases. V lost 7 bases and J lost 5; bases outside the gene matches: 10. The germline V gene has CDR1 SNHLY and CDR2 FYNNEI. CDR3 length: 15 residues.

This chain links TRBV6-1 with TRBJ2-7; a weak D match, TRBD1 (5 bases). CDR3 length: 12 residues. CDR1 and CDR2 (germline): MNHNS, SASEGT. Trimming took 7 bases from V and 2 from J, leaving 9 bases between them. The CDR3 protein is CASIRGTYEQYF. The CDR3 DNA reads as TGTGCCAGCATTAGGGGAACCTACGAGCAGTACTTC.